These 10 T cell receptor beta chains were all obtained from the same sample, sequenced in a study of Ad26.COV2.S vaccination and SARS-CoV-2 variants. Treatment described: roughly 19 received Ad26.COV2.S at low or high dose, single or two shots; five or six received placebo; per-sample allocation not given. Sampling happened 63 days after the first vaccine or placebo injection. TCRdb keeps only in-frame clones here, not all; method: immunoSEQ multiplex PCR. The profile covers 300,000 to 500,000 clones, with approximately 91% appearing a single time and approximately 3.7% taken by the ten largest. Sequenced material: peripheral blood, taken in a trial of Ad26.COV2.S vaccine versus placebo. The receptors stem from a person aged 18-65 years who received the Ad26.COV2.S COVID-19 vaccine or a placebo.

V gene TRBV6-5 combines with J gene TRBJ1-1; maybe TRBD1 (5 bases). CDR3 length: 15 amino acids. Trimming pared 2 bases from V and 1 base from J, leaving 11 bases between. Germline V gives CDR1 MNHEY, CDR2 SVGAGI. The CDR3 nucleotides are TGTGCCAGCAGTTACCAAGGGACCCAGAACACTGAAGCTTTCTTT. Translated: CASSYQGTQNTEAFF.

As DNA, the CDR3 is TGTGCCAGTAGTCAAGCGGGGGGGCGCAATGAGCAGTTCTTC. It specifies CASSQAGGRNEQFF. The chain recombines TRBV19 with TRBJ2-1; 10 bases match TRBD2. The CDR3 loop spans 14 amino acids. With 5 bases clipped from V and 6 bases from J, the junction kept 4 bases outside the gene matches. Germline CDR1 is LNHDA and CDR2 is SQIVND (reference sequence).

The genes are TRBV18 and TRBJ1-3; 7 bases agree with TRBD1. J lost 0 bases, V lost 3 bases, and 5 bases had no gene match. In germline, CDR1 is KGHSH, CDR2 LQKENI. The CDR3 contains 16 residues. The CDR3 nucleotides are TGTGCCAGCTCACCGACGGACAGGACCTCTGGAAACACCATATATTTT. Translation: CASSPTDRTSGNTIYF.

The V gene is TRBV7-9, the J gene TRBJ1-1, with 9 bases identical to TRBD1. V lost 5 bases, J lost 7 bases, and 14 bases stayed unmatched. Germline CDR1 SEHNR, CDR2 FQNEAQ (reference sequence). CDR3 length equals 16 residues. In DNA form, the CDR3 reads TGTGCCAGCAGCCCCGAGGGACAGGGAAGGATGAGTGAAGCTTTCTTT. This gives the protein CASSPEGQGRMSEAFF.

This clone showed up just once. For the CDR3, the DNA is TGTGCCAGCAGCTTAGGGGCCGAAGGAGCTTTCTTT. This translates into CASSLGAEGAFF. This chain connects TRBV7-8 to TRBJ1-1; D is ambiguous. Germline CDR1 SGHVS, CDR2 FQNEAQ. V gave up 1 base and J gave up 10 bases, with 10 bases separating them. CDR3 length: 12 residues.

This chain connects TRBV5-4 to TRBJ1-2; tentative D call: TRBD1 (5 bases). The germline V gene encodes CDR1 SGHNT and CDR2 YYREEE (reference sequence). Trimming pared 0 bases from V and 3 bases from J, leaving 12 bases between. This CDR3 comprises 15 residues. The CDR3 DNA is TGTGCCAGCAGCTTGGCCGGGGGATTTGACTATGGCTACACCTTC. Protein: CASSLAGGFDYGYTF.

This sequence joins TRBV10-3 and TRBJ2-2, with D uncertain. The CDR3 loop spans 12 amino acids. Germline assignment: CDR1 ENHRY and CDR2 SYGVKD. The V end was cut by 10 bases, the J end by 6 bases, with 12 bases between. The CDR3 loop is CATRSESGELFF. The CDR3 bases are TGTGCCACCCGATCTGAGTCCGGGGAGCTGTTTTTT.

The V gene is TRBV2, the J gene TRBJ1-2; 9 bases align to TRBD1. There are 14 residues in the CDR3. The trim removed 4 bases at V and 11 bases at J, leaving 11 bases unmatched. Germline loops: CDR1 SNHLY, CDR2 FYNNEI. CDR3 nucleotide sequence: TGTGCCAGCAGTGTTCTTCGGACAGGGGAGAGGTACACCTTC. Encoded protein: CASSVLRTGERYTF.

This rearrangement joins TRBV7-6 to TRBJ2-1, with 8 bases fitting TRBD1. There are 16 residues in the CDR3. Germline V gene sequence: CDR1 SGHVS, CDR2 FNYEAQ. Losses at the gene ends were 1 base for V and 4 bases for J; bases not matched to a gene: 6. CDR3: CASSLGGTGRYNEQFF. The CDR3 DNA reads TGTGCCAGCAGCTTAGGCGGGACAGGTCGGTACAATGAGCAGTTCTTC. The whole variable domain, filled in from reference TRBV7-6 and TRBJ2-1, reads GAGVSQSPRYKVTKRGQDVALRCDPISGHVSLYWYRQALGQGPEFLTYFNYEAQQDKSGLPNDRFSAERPEGSISTLTIQRTEQRDSAMYRCASSLGGTGRYNEQFFGPGTRLTVL.

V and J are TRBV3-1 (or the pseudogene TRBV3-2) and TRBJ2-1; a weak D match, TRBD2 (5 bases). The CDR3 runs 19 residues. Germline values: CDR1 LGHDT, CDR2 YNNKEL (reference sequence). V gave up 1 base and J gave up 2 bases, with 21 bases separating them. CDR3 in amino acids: CASSQVSNIGRGTYNEQFF. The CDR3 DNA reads TGTGCCAGCAGCCAAGTGTCAAATATAGGACGAGGGACCTACAATGAGCAGTTCTTC.